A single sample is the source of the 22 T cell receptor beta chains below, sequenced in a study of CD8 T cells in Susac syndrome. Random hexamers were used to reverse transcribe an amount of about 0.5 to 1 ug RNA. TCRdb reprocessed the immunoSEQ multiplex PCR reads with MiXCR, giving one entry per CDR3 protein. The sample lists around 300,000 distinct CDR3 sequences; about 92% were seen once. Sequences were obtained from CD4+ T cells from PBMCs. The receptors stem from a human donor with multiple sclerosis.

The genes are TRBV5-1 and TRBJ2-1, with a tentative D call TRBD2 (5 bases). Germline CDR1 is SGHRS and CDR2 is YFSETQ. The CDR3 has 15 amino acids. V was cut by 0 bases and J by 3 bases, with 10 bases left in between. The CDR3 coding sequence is TGCGCCAGCAGCTTGGTCACCGGGATCTACAATGAGCAGTTCTTC. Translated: CASSLVTGIYNEQFF.

In DNA form, the CDR3 reads TGTGCCAGTAGGGATCAGATCGGAGGGAACTATGGCTACACCTTC. Encoded protein: CASRDQIGGNYGYTF. This chain uses TRBV19 with TRBJ1-2; no reliable D call. Germline V lookup: CDR1 LNHDA, CDR2 SQIVND (reference sequence). The CDR3 extends over 15 amino acids. Trimming removed 6 bases at V and 2 bases at J, with 16 bases between.

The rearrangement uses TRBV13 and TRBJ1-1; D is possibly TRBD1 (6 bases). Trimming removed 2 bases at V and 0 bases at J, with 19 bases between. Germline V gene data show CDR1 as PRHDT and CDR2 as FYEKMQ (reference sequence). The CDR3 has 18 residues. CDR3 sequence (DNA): TGTGCCAGCAGCTTATCCCTCTCGAGGGGGGCTATGAACACTGAAGCTTTCTTT. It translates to CASSLSLSRGAMNTEAFF.

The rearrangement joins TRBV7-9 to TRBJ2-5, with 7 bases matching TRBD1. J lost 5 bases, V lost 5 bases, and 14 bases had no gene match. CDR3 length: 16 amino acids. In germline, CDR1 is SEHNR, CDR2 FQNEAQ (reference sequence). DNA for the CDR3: TGTGCCAGCAGCCAGGGGGAGTGGAGCCAGGGGGAGACCCAGTACTTC. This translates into CASSQGEWSQGETQYF.

CDR3 loop: CASSSLEGGELFF. The DNA of the CDR3 is TGTGCCAGCAGCTCCCTAGAGGGCGGGGAGCTGTTTTTT. The genes are TRBV11-1 and TRBJ2-2; maybe TRBD2 (5 bases). Per the germline V gene, CDR1 is SGHAT and CDR2 is FQDESV (reference sequence). Trimming left V 4 bases short and J 7 bases short, with 10 bases between. The CDR3 length is 13 residues.

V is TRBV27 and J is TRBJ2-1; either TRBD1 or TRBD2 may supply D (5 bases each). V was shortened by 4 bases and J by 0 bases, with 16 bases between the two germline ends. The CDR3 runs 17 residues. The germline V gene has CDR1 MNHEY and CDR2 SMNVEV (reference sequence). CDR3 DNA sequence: TGTGCCAGCAGTTCCCCGGGACGGAAGAGCTCCTACAATGAGCAGTTCTTC. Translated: CASSSPGRKSSYNEQFF.

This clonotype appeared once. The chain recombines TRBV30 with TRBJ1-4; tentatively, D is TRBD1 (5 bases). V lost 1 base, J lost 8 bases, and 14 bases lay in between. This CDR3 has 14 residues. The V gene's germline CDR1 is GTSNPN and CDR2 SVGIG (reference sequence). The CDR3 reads CAWSAGGEGEKLFF. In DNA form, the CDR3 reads TGTGCCTGGAGTGCAGGAGGGGAGGGAGAAAAACTGTTTTTT.

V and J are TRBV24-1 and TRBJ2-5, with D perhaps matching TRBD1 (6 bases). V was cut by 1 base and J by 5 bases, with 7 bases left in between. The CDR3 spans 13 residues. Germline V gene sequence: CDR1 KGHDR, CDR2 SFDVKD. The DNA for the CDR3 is TGTGCCACCAGTGATTTTAGGGGGGAGACCCAGTACTTC. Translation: CATSDFRGETQYF.

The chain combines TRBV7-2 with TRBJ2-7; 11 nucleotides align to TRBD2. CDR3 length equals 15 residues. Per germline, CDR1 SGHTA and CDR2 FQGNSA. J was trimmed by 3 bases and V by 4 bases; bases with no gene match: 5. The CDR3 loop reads CASSSYGLAGYEQYF. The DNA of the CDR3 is TGTGCCAGCAGCTCCTACGGACTAGCGGGCTACGAGCAGTACTTC.

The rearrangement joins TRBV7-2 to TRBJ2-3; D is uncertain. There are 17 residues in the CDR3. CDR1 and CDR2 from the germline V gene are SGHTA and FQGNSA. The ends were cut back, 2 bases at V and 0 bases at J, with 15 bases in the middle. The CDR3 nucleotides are TGTGCCAGCAGCTTAAATGTGGCCATGCAAAGCACAGATACGCAGTATTTT. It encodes CASSLNVAMQSTDTQYF. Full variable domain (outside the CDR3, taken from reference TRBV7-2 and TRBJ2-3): GAGVSQSPSNKVTEKGKDVELRCDPISGHTALYWYRQSLGQGLEFLIYFQGNSAPDKSGLPSDRFSAERTGGSVSTLTIQRTQQEDSAVYLCASSLNVAMQSTDTQYFGPGTRLTVL.

CDR3 sequence: CSASPTGSYEQYF. As DNA, the CDR3 is TGCAGTGCTAGCCCCACCGGCTCCTACGAGCAGTACTTC. V usage is TRBV20-1 and J usage is TRBJ2-7; no clear D gene. Germline CDR1 is DFQATT and CDR2 is SNEGSKA (reference sequence). The V end was cut by 3 bases, the J end by 0 bases, with 9 bases between. This CDR3 comprises 13 residues.

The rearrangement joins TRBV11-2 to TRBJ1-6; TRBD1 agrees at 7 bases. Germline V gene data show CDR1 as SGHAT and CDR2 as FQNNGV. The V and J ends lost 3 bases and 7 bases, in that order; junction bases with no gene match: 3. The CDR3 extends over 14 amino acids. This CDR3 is CASSLGTANSPLHF. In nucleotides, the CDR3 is TGTGCCAGCAGCTTGGGGACAGCGAATTCACCCCTCCACTTT.

Here the CDR3 reads CSVEASPYGYTF. In nucleotides, the CDR3 is TGCAGCGTTGAAGCATCTCCCTATGGCTACACCTTC. The J gene is TRBJ1-2, the V gene TRBV29-1; no clear D gene. Germline V gene data show CDR1 as SQVTM and CDR2 as ANQGSEA. The CDR3 is made up of 12 amino acids. V was shortened by 1 base and J by 4 bases, with 7 bases between the two germline ends.

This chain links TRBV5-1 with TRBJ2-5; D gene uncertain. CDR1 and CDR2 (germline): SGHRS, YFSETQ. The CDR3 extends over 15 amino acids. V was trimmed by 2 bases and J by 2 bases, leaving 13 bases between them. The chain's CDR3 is CASSLAPDLQETQYF. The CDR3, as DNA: TGCGCCAGCAGCTTAGCTCCGGATTTACAAGAGACCCAGTACTTC.

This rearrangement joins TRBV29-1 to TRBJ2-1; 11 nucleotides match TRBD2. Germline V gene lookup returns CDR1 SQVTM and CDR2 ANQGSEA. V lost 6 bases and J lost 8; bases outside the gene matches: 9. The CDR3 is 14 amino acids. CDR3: CSVTGLADTHEQFF. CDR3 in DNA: TGCAGCGTCACGGGACTAGCGGACACTCATGAGCAGTTCTTC.

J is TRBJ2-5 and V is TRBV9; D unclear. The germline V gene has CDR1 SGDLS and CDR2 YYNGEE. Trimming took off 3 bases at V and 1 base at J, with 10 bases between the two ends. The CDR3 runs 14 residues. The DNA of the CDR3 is TGTGCCAGCAGCGAAAGTTATCTCCAAGAGACCCAGTACTTC. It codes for CASSESYLQETQYF.

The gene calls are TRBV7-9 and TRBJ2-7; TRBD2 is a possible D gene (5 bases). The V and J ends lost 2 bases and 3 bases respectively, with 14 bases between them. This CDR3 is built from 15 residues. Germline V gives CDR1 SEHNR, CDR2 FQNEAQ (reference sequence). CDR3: CASSLSPGRGYEQYF. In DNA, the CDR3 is TGTGCCAGCAGCTTATCTCCGGGGAGAGGCTACGAGCAGTACTTC.

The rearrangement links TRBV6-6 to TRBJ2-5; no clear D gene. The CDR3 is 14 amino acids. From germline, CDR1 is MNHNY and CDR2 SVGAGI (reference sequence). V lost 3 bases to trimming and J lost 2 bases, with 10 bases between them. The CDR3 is CASSYRRQQETQYF. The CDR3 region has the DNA TGTGCCAGCAGTTATAGAAGGCAGCAAGAGACCCAGTACTTC.

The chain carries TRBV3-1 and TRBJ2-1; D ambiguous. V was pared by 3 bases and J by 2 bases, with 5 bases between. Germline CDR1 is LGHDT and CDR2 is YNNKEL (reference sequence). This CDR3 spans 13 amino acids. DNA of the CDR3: TGTGCCAGCAGCCATTACGCCTACAATGAGCAGTTCTTC. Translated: CASSHYAYNEQFF.

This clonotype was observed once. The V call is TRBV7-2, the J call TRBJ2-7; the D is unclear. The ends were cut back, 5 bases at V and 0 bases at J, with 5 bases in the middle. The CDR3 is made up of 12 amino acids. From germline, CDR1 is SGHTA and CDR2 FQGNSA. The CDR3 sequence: CASSRNSYEQYF. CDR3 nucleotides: TGTGCCAGCAGCCGCAACTCCTACGAGCAGTACTTC. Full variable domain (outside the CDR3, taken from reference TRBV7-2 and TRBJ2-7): GAGVSQSPSNKVTEKGKDVELRCDPISGHTALYWYRQSLGQGLEFLIYFQGNSAPDKSGLPSDRFSAERTGGSVSTLTIQRTQQEDSAVYLCASSRNSYEQYFGPGTRLTVT.

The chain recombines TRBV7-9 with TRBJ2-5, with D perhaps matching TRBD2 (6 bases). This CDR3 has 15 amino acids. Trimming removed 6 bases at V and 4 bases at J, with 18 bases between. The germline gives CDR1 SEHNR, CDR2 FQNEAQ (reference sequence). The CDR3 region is CASSLGDRGGETQYF. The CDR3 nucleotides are TGTGCCAGCAGTCTCGGGGACCGGGGAGGAGAGACCCAGTACTTC.

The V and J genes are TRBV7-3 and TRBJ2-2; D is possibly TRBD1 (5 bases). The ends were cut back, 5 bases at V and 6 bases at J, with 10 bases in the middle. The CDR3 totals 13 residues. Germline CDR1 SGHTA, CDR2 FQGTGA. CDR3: CASSPTGSGELFF. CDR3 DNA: TGTGCCAGCAGCCCCACAGGCTCCGGGGAGCTGTTTTTT. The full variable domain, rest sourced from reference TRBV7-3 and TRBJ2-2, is GAGVSQTPSNKVTEKGKYVELRCDPISGHTALYWYRQSLGQGPEFLIYFQGTGAADDSGLPNDRFFAVRPEGSVSTLKIQRTERGDSAVYLCASSPTGSGELFFGEGSRLTVL.